A selection of T cell receptor beta chains follows, all from one sample in a study of T-cell reconstitution after alpha-beta-depleted transplantation in children. TCRdb analysed the PCR reads with MiXCR anew, one entry per CDR3 protein. The table has about 470,000 distinct CDR3 sequences, roughly 43% seen once. Sequencing used PBMCs, obtained before TCRalphabeta/CD19-depleted stem cell transplant. Every receptor here comes from a girl under 10 years old with aplastic anemia, due to receive a stem cell transplant. Each CDR3 is given with its conserved first and last residue. Fields, in order: V gene, D gene, clone size, CDR3 length, J gene, CDR3 DNA, CDR3 protein. A D gene is named only where the DNA matches it firmly. Some rows mark clone size as missing; the rest say once, few, many or name a class of expanded clone.

V: TRBV2; D: TRBD2; size: many; length: 15; J: TRBJ2-7; DNA: TGTGCCAGCAGTGAAACGGGAGGGCCTCGGGACGAGCAGTACTTC; CDR3: CASSETGGPRDEQYF
V: TRBV18; D: NA; size: few; length: 19; J: TRBJ1-2; DNA: TGTGCCAGCTCACCGCTCTCTCTCGATCGACGGACAACTCGGGACGGCTACACCTTC; CDR3: CASSPLSLDRRTTRDGYTF
V: TRBV20-1; D: NA; size: NA; length: 13; J: TRBJ1-1; DNA: TGCAGTGTTAGAGGGGCTCTGAACACTGAAGCTTTCTTT; CDR3: CSVRGALNTEAFF
V: TRBV9; D: NA; size: few; length: 15; J: TRBJ2-3; DNA: TGTGCCAGCAGCGGAGGGACCCCTCGCACAGATACGCAGTATTTT; CDR3: CASSGGTPRTDTQYF
V: TRBV2; D: TRBD1; size: NA; length: 13; J: TRBJ1-1; DNA: TGTGCCAGCAGGGGACAGGGCAACACTGAAGCTTTCTTT; CDR3: CASRGQGNTEAFF
V: TRBV3-1; D: TRBD2; size: many; length: 13; J: TRBJ2-7; DNA: TGTGCCAGCAGCTGGACTAGCGGGTACGAGCAGTACTTC; CDR3: CASSWTSGYEQYF
V: TRBV20-1; D: NA; size: NA; length: 14; J: TRBJ2-4; DNA: TGCAGTGCTAGTAATCCCAACCGTAAAAACATTCAGTACTTC; CDR3: CSASNPNRKNIQYF
V: TRBV20-1; D: NA; size: few; length: 16; J: TRBJ2-4; DNA: TGCAGTGCTAGACCTCAGGCGGGCCTAGCCAAAAACATTCAGTACTTC; CDR3: CSARPQAGLAKNIQYF
V: TRBV7-6; D: NA; size: NA; length: 15; J: TRBJ2-5; DNA: TGTGCCAGCAGCTTAGAGGGGGGCTGGATGGAGACCCAGTACTTC; CDR3: CASSLEGGWMETQYF
V: TRBV20-1; D: NA; size: many; length: 16; J: TRBJ1-5; DNA: TGCAGTGCTAGAGATCCCATTTGGGGAGGCAATCAGCCCCAGCATTTT; CDR3: CSARDPIWGGNQPQHF